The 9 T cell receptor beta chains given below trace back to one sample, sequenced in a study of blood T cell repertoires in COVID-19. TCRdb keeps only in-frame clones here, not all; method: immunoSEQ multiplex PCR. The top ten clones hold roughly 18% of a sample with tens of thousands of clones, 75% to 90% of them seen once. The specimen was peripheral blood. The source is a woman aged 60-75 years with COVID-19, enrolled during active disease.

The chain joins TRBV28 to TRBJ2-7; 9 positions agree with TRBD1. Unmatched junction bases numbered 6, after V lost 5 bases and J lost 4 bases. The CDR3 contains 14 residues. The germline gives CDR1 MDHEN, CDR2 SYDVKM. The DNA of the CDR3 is TGTGCCAGCAGTCAAACAGGGGGCGGGTACGAGCAGTACTTC. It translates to CASSQTGGGYEQYF. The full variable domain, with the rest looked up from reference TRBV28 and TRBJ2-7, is DVKVTQSSRYLVKRTGEKVFLECVQDMDHENMFWYRQDPGLGLRLIYFSYDVKMKEKGDIPEGYSVSREKKERFSLILESASTNQTSMYLCASSQTGGGYEQYFGPGTRLTVT.

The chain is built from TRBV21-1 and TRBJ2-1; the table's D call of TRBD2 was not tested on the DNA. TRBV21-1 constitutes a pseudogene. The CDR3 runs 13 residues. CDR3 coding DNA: TGTGCCAGCAGCACGAGACTAGGGCGGCATCAGTTCTTC. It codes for CASSTRLGRHQFF.

CDR3 sequence: CASSSTGTYEQYF. CDR3 nucleotides: TGTGCCAGCAGCTCCACAGGGACCTACGAGCAGTACTTC. The J gene is TRBJ2-7, the V gene TRBV12-3 or TRBV12-4; a possible D gene is TRBD1 (6 bases). Between the trimmed V and J ends, which lost 6 bases and 2 bases, there was a span of 11 bases. The CDR3 is 13 amino acids.

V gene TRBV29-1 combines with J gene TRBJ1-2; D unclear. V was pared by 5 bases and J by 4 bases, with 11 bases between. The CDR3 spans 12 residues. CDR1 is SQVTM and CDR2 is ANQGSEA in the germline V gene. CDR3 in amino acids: CSVMSSAYGYTF. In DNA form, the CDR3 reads TGCAGCGTTATGAGTAGCGCCTATGGCTACACCTTC.

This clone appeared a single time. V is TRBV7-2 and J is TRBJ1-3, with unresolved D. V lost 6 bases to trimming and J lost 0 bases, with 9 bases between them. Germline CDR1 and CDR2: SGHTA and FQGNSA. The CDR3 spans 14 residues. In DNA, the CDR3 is TGTGCCAGCAGGATCTCGAGCTCTGGAAACACCATATATTTT. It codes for CASRISSSGNTIYF.

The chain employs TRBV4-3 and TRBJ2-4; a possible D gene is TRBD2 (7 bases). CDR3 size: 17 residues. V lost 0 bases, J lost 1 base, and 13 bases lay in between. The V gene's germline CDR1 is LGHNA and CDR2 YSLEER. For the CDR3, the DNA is TGCGCCAGCAGCCAAGATGGAGGGGGAGGGGCCAAAAACATTCAGTACTTC. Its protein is CASSQDGGGGAKNIQYF.

The CDR3, as DNA: TGCGCCAGCAGCTTGGAATCGCGGCAGGGGTATGGCTACACCTTC. It codes for CASSLESRQGYGYTF. The chain uses TRBV5-1 and TRBJ1-2; possible D gene TRBD1, 6 bases. V shed 0 bases and J shed 5 bases, with 14 bases lying between them. The CDR3 length is 15 residues. From germline, CDR1 is SGHRS and CDR2 YFSETQ.

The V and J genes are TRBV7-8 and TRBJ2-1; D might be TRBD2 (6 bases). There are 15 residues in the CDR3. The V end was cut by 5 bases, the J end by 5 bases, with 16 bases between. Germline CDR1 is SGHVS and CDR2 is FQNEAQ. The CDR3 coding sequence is TGTGCCAGCAGCGGGCAGACTAGTCCCGACAATGAGCAGTTCTTC. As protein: CASSGQTSPDNEQFF.

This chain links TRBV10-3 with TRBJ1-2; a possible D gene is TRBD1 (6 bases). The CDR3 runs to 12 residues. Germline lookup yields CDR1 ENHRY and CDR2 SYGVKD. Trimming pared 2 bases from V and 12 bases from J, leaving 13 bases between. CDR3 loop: CAISEAGAPDTF. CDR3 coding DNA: TGTGCCATCAGTGAGGCGGGGGCCCCGGACACCTTC.